This T cell receptor (beta chain) was captured by sequencing in a study of Ad26.COV2.S vaccination and SARS-CoV-2 variants. Background on the study: The vaccine Ad26.COV2.S was put into the muscle once, or twice with 56 days between. Broader study findings: Vaccine recipients showed a spike-specific TCR breadth that was higher than in placebo recipients.

Sample treatment: around 19 received Ad26.COV2.S at low or high dose, single or two shots; about 5 received placebo; per-sample allocation not given. Day 63 after the first vaccine or placebo injection was the time point for sampling. An 18-55-year-old adult in Boston served as donor. Clones were read by immunoSEQ multiplex PCR, and TCRdb kept only the in-frame ones, dropping some. Among roughly 300,000 clones listed, about 86% were seen once. The germline V gene encodes CDR1 MDHEN and CDR2 SYDVKM. The CDR3 is made up of 12 amino acids. V lost 3 bases and J 0 bases, leaving 2 bases between the germline ends. Details on this clone: Its antigen is still unknown. Within the sample, other DNA sequences also encode this same CDR3.

This receptor was taken from a person between 18 and 59 years old who received the Ad26.COV2.S COVID-19 vaccine or a placebo. This sequence joins TRBV28 and TRBJ1-1, with D uncertain. The source was peripheral blood, collected in a trial of Ad26.COV2.S vaccine versus placebo. CDR3 nucleotides: TGTGCCAGCAGTTTGATGAACACTGAAGCTTTCTTT. Amino acids: CASSLMNTEAFF.